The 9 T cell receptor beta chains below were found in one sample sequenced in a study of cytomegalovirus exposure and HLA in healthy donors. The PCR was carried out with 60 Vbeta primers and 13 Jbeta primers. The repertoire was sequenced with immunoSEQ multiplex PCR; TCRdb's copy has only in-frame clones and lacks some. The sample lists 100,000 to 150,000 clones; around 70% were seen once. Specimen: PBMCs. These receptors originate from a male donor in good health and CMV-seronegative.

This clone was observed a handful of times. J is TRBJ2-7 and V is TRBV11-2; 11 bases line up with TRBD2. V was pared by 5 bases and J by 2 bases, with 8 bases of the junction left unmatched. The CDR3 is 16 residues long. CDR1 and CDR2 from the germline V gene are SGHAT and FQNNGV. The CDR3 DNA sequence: TGTGCCAGCAGCCTCAGGACTAGCGGGTTCACCTACGAGCAGTACTTC. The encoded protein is CASSLRTSGFTYEQYF.

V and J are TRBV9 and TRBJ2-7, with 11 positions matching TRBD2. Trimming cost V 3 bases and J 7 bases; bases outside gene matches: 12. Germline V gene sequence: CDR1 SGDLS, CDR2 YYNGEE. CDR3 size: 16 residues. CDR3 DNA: TGTGCCAGCAGCGGGACCGGGACTAGCGGAGTAGGGGAGCAGTACTTC. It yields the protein CASSGTGTSGVGEQYF.

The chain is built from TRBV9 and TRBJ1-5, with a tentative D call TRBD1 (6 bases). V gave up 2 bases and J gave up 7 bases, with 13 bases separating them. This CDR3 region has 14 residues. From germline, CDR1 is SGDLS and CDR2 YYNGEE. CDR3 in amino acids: CASSVDSLGQPQHF. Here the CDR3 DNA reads TGTGCCAGCAGCGTGGACAGTTTGGGACAGCCCCAGCATTTT.

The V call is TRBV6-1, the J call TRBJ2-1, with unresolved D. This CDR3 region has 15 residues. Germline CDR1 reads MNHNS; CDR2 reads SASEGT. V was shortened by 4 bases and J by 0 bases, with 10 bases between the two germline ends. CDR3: CASSGEVGSYNEQFF. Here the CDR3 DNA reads TGTGCCAGCAGTGGTGAGGTTGGCTCCTACAATGAGCAGTTCTTC.

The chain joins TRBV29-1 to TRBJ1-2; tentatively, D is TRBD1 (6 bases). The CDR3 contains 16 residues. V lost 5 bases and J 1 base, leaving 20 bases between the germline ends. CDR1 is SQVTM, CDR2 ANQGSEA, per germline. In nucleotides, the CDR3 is TGCAGCGTTATTGCAACAGGGAGTTCATTTAACTATGGCTACACCTTC. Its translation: CSVIATGSSFNYGYTF.

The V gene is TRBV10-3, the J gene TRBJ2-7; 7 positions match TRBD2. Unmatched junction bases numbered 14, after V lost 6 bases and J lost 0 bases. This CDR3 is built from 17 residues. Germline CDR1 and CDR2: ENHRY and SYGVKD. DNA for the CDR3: TGTGCCATCAGCGAAACAGCGGGACTACCCAGCTCCTACGAGCAGTACTTC. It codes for CAISETAGLPSSYEQYF.

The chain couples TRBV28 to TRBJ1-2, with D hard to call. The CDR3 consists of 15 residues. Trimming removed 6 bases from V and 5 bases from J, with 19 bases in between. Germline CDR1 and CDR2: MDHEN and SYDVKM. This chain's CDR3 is CASRIGQAAVYGYTF. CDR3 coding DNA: TGTGCCAGCAGGATTGGCCAGGCAGCGGTATATGGCTACACCTTC.

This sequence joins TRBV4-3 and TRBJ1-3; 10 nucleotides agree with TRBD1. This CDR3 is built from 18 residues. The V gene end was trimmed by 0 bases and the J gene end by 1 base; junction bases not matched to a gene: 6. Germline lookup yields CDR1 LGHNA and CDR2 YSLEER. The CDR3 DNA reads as TGCGCCAGCAGCCAAGACCTCGGACAGGGGGTTTCTGGAAACACCATATATTTT. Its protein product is CASSQDLGQGVSGNTIYF.

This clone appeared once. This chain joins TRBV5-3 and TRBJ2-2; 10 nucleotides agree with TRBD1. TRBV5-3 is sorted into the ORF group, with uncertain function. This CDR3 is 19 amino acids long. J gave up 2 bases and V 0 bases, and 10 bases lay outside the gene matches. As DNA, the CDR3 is TGTGCCAGAAGCTTGGCCCAGGACAGGGGGGCCCTAAACACCGGGGAGCTGTTTTTT. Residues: CARSLAQDRGALNTGELFF.